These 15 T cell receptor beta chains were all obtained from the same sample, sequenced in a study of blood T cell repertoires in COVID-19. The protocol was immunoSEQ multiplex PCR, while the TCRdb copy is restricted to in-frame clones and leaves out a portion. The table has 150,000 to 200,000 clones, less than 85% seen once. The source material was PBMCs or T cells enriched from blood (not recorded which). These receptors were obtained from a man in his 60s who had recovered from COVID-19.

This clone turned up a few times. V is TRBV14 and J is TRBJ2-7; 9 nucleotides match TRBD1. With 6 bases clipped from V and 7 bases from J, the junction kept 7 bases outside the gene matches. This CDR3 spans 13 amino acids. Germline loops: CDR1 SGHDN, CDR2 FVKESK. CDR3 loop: CASSSTGGTEQYF. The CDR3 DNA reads TGTGCCAGCAGTAGCACAGGGGGCACTGAGCAGTACTTC.

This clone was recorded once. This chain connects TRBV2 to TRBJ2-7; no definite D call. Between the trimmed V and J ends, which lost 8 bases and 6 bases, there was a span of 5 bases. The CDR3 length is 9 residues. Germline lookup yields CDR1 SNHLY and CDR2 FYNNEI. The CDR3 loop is CASGLEQYF. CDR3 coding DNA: TGTGCCAGCGGGCTCGAGCAGTACTTC. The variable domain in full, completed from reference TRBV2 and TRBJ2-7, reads EPEVTQTPSHQVTQMGQEVILRCVPISNHLYFYWYRQILGQKVEFLVSFYNNEISEKSEIFDDQFSVERPDGSNFTLKIRSTKLEDSAMYFCASGLEQYFGPGTRLTVT.

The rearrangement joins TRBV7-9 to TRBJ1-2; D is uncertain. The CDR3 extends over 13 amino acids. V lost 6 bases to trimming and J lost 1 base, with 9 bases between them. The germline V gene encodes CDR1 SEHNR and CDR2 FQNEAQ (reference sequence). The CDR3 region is CASRKGDNYGYTF. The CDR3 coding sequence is TGTGCCAGCAGAAAGGGAGATAACTATGGCTACACCTTC.

CDR3 residues: CASSLGQGNTGELFF. DNA of the CDR3: TGTGCCAGCAGTTTAGGACAGGGAAACACCGGGGAGCTGTTTTTT. This chain links TRBV27 with TRBJ2-2; 8 positions match TRBD1. The germline V gene has CDR1 MNHEY and CDR2 SMNVEV (reference sequence). The length of the CDR3 is 15 residues. Trimming cost V 2 bases and J 2 bases; bases outside gene matches: 1.

The CDR3 nucleotides are TGCGCCAGCAGCACAGGGACAGGGGCGAACACCGGGGAGCTGTTTTTT. Residues: CASSTGTGANTGELFF. The V gene is TRBV5-1, the J gene TRBJ2-2; TRBD1 agrees at 10 bases. J gave up 0 bases and V 4 bases, and 3 bases lay outside the gene matches. The CDR3 sequence is 16 residues long. Germline V gene data show CDR1 as SGHRS and CDR2 as YFSETQ.

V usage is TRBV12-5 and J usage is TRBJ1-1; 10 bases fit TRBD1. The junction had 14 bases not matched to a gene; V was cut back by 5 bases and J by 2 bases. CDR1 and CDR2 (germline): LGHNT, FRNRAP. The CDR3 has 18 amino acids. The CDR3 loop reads CASGTPDRGRNFNTEAFF. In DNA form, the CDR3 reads TGTGCTAGTGGTACGCCCGACAGGGGGCGGAATTTTAACACTGAAGCTTTCTTT.

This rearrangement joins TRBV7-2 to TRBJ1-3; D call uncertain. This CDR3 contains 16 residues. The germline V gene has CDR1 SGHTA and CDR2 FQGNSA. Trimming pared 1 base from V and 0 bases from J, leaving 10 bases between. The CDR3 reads CASSLEVRSSGNTIYF. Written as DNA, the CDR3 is TGTGCCAGCAGCTTAGAAGTCAGGTCCTCTGGAAACACCATATATTTT.

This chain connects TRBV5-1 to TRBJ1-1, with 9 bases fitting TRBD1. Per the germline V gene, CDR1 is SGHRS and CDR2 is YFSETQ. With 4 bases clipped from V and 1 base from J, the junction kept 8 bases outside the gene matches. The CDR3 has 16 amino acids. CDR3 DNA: TGCGCCAGCAGCCGCGGGACAGGGCTGGAGAACACTGAAGCTTTCTTT. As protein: CASSRGTGLENTEAFF.

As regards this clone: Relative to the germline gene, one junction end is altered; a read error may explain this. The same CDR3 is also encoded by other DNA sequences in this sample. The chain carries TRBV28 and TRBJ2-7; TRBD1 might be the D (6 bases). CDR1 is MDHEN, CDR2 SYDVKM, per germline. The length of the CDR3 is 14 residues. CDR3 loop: CASRTTGLLREQYF. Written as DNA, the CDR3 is TGTGCCAGCAGGACTACAGGGCTGCTACGCGAGCAGTATTTC.

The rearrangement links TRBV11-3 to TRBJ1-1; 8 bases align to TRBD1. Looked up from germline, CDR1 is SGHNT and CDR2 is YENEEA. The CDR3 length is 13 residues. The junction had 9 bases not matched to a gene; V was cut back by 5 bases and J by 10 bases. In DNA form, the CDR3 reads TGTGCCAGCAGCCTCGGACAGGGAGGGAGAGCTTTCTTT. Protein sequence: CASSLGQGGRAFF.

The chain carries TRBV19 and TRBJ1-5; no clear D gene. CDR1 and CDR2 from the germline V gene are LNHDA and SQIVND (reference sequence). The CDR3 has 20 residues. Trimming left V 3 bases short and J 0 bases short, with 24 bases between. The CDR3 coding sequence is TGTGCCAGTAGTATGCCCTCGGGAGTTCCCATCCGCCTTAGCAATCAGCCCCAGCATTTT. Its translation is CASSMPSGVPIRLSNQPQHF.

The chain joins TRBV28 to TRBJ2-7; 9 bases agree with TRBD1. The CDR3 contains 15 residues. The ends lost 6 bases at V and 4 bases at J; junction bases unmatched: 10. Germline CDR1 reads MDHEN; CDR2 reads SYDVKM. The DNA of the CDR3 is TGTGCCAGCAGGCACGACAGGGGGTCTCTGTACGAGCAGTACTTC. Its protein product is CASRHDRGSLYEQYF.

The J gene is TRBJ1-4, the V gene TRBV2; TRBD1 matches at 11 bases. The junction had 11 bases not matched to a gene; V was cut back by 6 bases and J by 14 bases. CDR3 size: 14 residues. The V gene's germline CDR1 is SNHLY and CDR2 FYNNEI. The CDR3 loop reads CASSPRTGGEVLFF. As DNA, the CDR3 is TGTGCCAGCAGCCCGAGGACAGGGGGCGAGGTCCTGTTTTTT.

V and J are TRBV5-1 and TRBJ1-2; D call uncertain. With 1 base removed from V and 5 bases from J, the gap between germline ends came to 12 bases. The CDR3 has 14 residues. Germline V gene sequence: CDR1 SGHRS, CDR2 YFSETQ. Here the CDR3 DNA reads TGCGCCAGCAGCTTGAGCCAGGCTACTTATGGCTACACCTTC. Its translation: CASSLSQATYGYTF. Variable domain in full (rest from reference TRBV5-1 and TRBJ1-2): KAGVTQTPRYLIKTRGQQVTLSCSPISGHRSVSWYQQTPGQGLQFLFEYFSETQRNKGNFPGRFSGRQFSNSRSEMNVSTLELGDSALYLCASSLSQATYGYTFGSGTRLTVV.

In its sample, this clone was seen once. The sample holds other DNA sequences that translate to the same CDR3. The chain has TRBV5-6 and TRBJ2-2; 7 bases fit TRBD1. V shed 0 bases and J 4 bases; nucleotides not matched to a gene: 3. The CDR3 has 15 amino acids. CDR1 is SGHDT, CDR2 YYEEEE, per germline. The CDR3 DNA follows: TGTGCCAGCAGCTTGGGGCCAGGGGGCACCGGGGAGCTGTTTTTT. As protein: CASSLGPGGTGELFF.